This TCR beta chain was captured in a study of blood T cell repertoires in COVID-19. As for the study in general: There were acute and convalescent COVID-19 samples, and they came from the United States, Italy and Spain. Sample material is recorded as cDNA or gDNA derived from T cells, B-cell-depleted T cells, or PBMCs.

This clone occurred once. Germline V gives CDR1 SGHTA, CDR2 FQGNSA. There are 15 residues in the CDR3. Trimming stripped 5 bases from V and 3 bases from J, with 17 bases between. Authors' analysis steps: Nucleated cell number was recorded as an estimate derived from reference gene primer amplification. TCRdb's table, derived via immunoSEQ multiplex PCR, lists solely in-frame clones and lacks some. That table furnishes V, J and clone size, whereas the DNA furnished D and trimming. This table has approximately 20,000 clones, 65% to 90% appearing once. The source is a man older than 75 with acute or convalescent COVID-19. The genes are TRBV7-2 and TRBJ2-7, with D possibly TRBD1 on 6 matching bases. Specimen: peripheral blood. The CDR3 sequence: CASSVGAGEIYEQYF. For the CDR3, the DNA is TGTGCCAGCAGCGTCGGGGCAGGGGAGATCTACGAGCAGTACTTC.